The 22 T cell receptor beta chains listed next were all sequenced from one sample in a study of molecular identifiers for immune sequencing clone quantification. TCRdb redid the calling of the PCR reads with MiXCR, one entry per CDR3 protein. This sample has 65,000 to 70,000 distinct CDR3 sequences, with 18% found just once. Sequencing input: naive CD8+ T cells from blood, with Jurkat cell RNA spiked in. Subset described: FACS-sorted CD8+CD4-CCR7+CD45RA+ naive T cells. All receptors come from a human donor in good health. Some libraries in this study had Jurkat cell RNA spiked in.

The table lists this clonotype with many counts. The chain uses TRBV6-5 and TRBJ1-1, with D perhaps matching TRBD1 (5 bases). Germline V lookup: CDR1 MNHEY, CDR2 SVGAGI. V was cut by 7 bases and J by 4 bases, with 13 bases left in between. The CDR3 sequence is 13 residues long. The CDR3, as DNA: TGTGCCAGCACCGGGGGTCCATTCACTGAAGCTTTCTTT. This translates into CASTGGPFTEAFF.

In its sample, this clonotype was seen many times. The chain links TRBV20-1 to TRBJ1-1; D gene uncertain. From germline, CDR1 is DFQATT and CDR2 SNEGSKA (reference sequence). V gave up 6 bases and J gave up 5 bases, with 13 bases separating them. The CDR3 runs 12 residues. The CDR3 loop is CSAGVGGTEAFF. The CDR3 coding sequence is TGCAGTGCCGGCGTGGGAGGTACTGAAGCTTTCTTT.

For this clonotype: One junction end disagrees with the germline gene, perhaps due to a read error. The chain has TRBV19 and TRBJ2-7; D is undetermined. Germline V gene sequence: CDR1 LNHDA, CDR2 SQIVND (reference sequence). The CDR3 totals 13 residues. The CDR3 is CASSIAQSYGQYF. DNA for the CDR3: TGTGCCAGTAGTATAGCACAGTCCTACGGGCAGTACTTC.

This chain uses TRBV9 with TRBJ2-5, with TRBD2 as a possible D gene (5 bases). The germline gives CDR1 SGDLS, CDR2 YYNGEE. The CDR3 loop spans 14 amino acids. Trimming pared 0 bases from V and 5 bases from J, leaving 11 bases between. The CDR3 DNA follows: TGTGCCAGCAGCGTAGAGGGCGGGCAGGAGACCCAGTACTTC. Protein: CASSVEGGQETQYF.

This rearrangement joins TRBV6-4 to TRBJ2-1; D remains ambiguous. There are 12 residues in the CDR3. Germline loops: CDR1 MRHNA, CDR2 SNTAGT. V lost 6 bases and J 4 bases, leaving 7 bases between the germline ends. The DNA of the CDR3 is TGTGCCAGCAGGAGTAGGTACAATGAGCAGTTCTTC. Translation gives CASRSRYNEQFF.

This clonotype was recorded at least ten times. The chain links TRBV27 to TRBJ2-6; the match to TRBD1 covers 9 bases. The CDR3 length is 17 residues. The germline CDR1 and CDR2 sequences are MNHEY and SMNVEV (reference sequence). With 5 bases clipped from V and 0 bases from J, the junction kept 5 bases outside the gene matches. CDR3 region: CASSITGGVSGANVLTF. The CDR3 DNA sequence: TGTGCCAGCAGTATAACAGGGGGCGTCTCTGGGGCCAACGTCCTGACTTTC.

This clonotype was counted many times. The rearrangement joins TRBV20-1 to TRBJ1-5; D uncertain. With 4 bases removed from V and 4 bases from J, the gap between germline ends came to 11 bases. The germline V gene encodes CDR1 DFQATT and CDR2 SNEGSKA (reference sequence). CDR3 length: 13 residues. The CDR3 protein is CSANPDENQPQHF. The CDR3, as DNA: TGCAGTGCTAACCCGGACGAGAATCAGCCCCAGCATTTT.

This clonotype was counted a single time. V and J are TRBV18 and TRBJ2-1; D uncertain. Trimming removed 2 bases from V and 4 bases from J, with 18 bases in between. Per the germline V gene, CDR1 is KGHSH and CDR2 is LQKENI. The CDR3 is 17 amino acids. The CDR3 bases are TGTGCCAGCTCACCAAGAACCCCGGGCATCCCTTACAATGAGCAGTTCTTC. Residues: CASSPRTPGIPYNEQFF.

This clonotype came up many times. V and J are TRBV7-8 and TRBJ2-6, with 7 nucleotides matching TRBD1. CDR3 size: 17 residues. J gave up 2 bases and V 5 bases, and 9 bases lay outside the gene matches. Germline-derived CDR1 and CDR2 are SGHVS and FQNEAQ. The CDR3: CASSPGTEGPGANVLTF. The CDR3 DNA reads as TGTGCCAGCAGCCCCGGGACAGAAGGGCCTGGGGCCAACGTCCTGACTTTC.

This clonotype was detected ten times or more. The rearrangement links TRBV6-5 to TRBJ2-1, with TRBD2 matching 16 bases. The V and J ends lost 6 bases and 7 bases, in that order; junction bases with no gene match: 6. CDR1 is MNHEY, CDR2 SVGAGI, per germline. This CDR3 has 16 residues. The chain's CDR3 is CASRPPGLAGGNEQFF. The CDR3 DNA reads TGTGCCAGCAGACCACCGGGACTAGCGGGAGGGAATGAGCAGTTCTTC.

This chain joins TRBV9 and TRBJ2-1; unclear D gene. Germline V lookup: CDR1 SGDLS, CDR2 YYNGEE. V was cut by 0 bases and J by 7 bases, with 8 bases left in between. This CDR3 region has 13 residues. CDR3 amino acids: CASSVVPSNEQFF. CDR3 coding DNA: TGTGCCAGCAGCGTAGTTCCCTCGAATGAGCAGTTCTTC.

This clonotype was detected ten times or more. This chain links TRBV27 with TRBJ2-7; a weak D match, TRBD2 (6 bases). This CDR3 is built from 15 residues. The ends were cut back, 2 bases at V and 0 bases at J, with 11 bases in the middle. Germline V lookup: CDR1 MNHEY, CDR2 SMNVEV (reference sequence). The CDR3 DNA reads as TGTGCCAGCAGTTTAGTAGCGGTCAGCTCCTACGAGCAGTACTTC. Translation gives CASSLVAVSSYEQYF.

This clonotype was observed at least ten times. This CDR3 is CAISERDRQTDTQYF. CDR3 DNA: TGTGCCATCAGTGAAAGGGACCGCCAAACAGATACGCAGTATTTT. The V gene is TRBV10-3, the J gene TRBJ2-3; either TRBD1 or TRBD2 may fit D (5 bases each). The CDR3 loop spans 15 amino acids. The germline V gene has CDR1 ENHRY and CDR2 SYGVKD. V was cut by 3 bases and J by 3 bases, with 13 bases left in between.

The table lists this clonotype with a few counts. The chain carries TRBV24-1 and TRBJ1-1; D possibly corresponds to TRBD1 (5 bases). This CDR3 is 15 amino acids long. Looked up from germline, CDR1 is KGHDR and CDR2 is SFDVKD. Deletions cut 7 bases from V and 8 bases from J, with 22 bases between. CDR3 protein: CATSRVRKTGLEAFF. The CDR3 DNA is TGTGCCACCAGCCGTGTACGGAAAACGGGACTGGAAGCTTTCTTT.

The rearrangement joins TRBV6-1 to TRBJ2-5; TRBD1 matches 7 bases. The J segment lost 5 bases and the V segment lost 11 bases, leaving 14 bases of the junction unmatched. Germline V lookup: CDR1 MNHNS, CDR2 SASEGT. This CDR3 is 14 amino acids long. The CDR3 here is CAVDRTGLLETQYF. The CDR3 nucleotides read TGTGCCGTCGATCGGACAGGACTCCTGGAGACCCAGTACTTC.

The table lists this clonotype with many counts. V and J are TRBV4-1 and TRBJ2-7; 7 bases align to TRBD1. The CDR3 totals 14 residues. Germline V lookup: CDR1 MGHRA, CDR2 YSYEKL. After removal of 4 bases from V and 3 bases from J, the junction contained 6 bases not matched to a gene. In nucleotides, the CDR3 is TGCGCCAGCAGCCCGAGGGGGCAAGACTACGAGCAGTACTTC. Residues: CASSPRGQDYEQYF.

This clonotype was seen repeatedly, ten times or more. The chain recombines TRBV20-1 with TRBJ2-1; 8 bases fit TRBD2. Germline V gene lookup returns CDR1 DFQATT and CDR2 SNEGSKA (reference sequence). This CDR3 is built from 15 residues. Trimming cost V 3 bases and J 2 bases; bases outside gene matches: 6. The DNA for the CDR3 is TGCAGTGCTAGTGGAACGGGAGGGCCCTACAATGAGCAGTTCTTC. Protein: CSASGTGGPYNEQFF.

This clonotype was picked up a small number of times. A much more abundant neighbour one base away suggests this may be a read error. The chain is built from TRBV10-2 and TRBJ1-5; D call uncertain. The CDR3 consists of 12 residues. Germline V CDR1 and CDR2: WSHSY, SAAADI. Between the trimmed V and J ends, which lost 4 bases and 3 bases, there was a span of 4 bases. CDR3 sequence: CASSVANQPQHF. In DNA form, the CDR3 reads TGCGCCAGCAGTGTCGCCAATCAGCCCCAGCATTTT.

This clonotype was recorded a few times. This CDR3 fails to terminate in the conserved phenylalanine or tryptophan, so it likely reflects a read error. The rearrangement links TRBV2 to TRBJ2-7, with TRBD1 matching over 7 bases. Germline V gene data show CDR1 as SNHLY and CDR2 as FYNNEI. The CDR3 is 14 amino acids. V was pared by 6 bases and J by 0 bases, with 5 bases of the junction left unmatched. This CDR3 is CASSTGAGSYEQYL. The CDR3 DNA sequence: TGTGCCAGCAGCACAGGGGCCGGCTCCTACGAGCAGTACTTA.

In this sample, this clonotype turned up a few times. V and J are TRBV24-1 and TRBJ2-2; perhaps TRBD2 as D (5 bases). The CDR3 consists of 11 residues. Germline loops: CDR1 KGHDR, CDR2 SFDVKD. V shed 9 bases and J shed 7 bases, with 8 bases lying between them. The CDR3 region has the DNA TGTGCCACCTCGGCGGGCGGGGAGCTGTTTTTT. Translating it yields CATSAGGELFF.

This clonotype showed up many times. The chain joins TRBV7-9 to TRBJ2-1; D is possibly TRBD2 (5 bases). V gave up 1 base and J gave up 0 bases, with 10 bases separating them. Germline CDR1 and CDR2: SEHNR and FQNEAQ (reference sequence). CDR3 length equals 16 residues. The CDR3 protein is CASSLDRTPSYNEQFF. DNA of the CDR3: TGTGCCAGCAGCTTAGACCGGACTCCCTCCTACAATGAGCAGTTCTTC.

The V gene is TRBV3-1, the J gene TRBJ2-1; tentatively, D is TRBD1 (8 bases). Germline V CDR1 and CDR2: LGHDT, YNNKEL (reference sequence). Trimming took 7 bases from V and 8 from J, leaving 27 bases between them. This CDR3 is built from 17 residues. The CDR3 coding sequence is TGTGCCAGCACCTCCCAGGGGGCGGGAGTCTTCTGCGATGAGCAGTTCTTC. Protein: CASTSQGAGVFCDEQFF.